The clone carrying this T cell receptor (beta chain) was detected many times. Unique molecular identifiers featured in how the TCRbeta library was prepared. TCRdb re-called the PCR reads through MiXCR, storing one row per CDR3 protein. In the table there are 600,000 to 700,000 distinct CDR3 sequences, around 17% of which are singletons. Trimming cost V 2 bases and J 6 bases, with 9 bases left between them. The CDR3 sequence is 13 residues long. Germline CDR1 reads SGHTA; CDR2 reads FQGNSA. This sample stems from a study of T-cell reconstitution after alpha-beta-depleted transplantation in children. The rearrangement links TRBV7-2 to TRBJ2-3; TRBD2 is a possible D gene (5 bases). Material: PBMCs from the stem cell graft donor, obtained from the stem cell graft. This TCR was sampled from a human donor who donated a stem cell graft to a child with acute myeloid leukemia. The CDR3 loop is CASSLTRLDTQYF. The CDR3 DNA sequence: TGTGCCAGCAGCTTAACTAGGCTCGATACGCAGTATTTT.